Listed below are T cell receptor beta chains from one sample, sequenced in a study. TCRdb independently ran MiXCR on the 5' RACE reads; one entry per CDR3 protein. The repertoire consists of fewer than 65,000 distinct CDR3 sequences, with around 30% occurring once and the leading ten covering roughly 2.1%. The sample comprised tumor-infiltrating naive CD4+ T cells sorted from the breast tumor. These receptors were collected from a female donor with breast cancer. Both conserved end residues are part of each CDR3. A D gene is named only where the DNA matches it firmly. Rows may omit the clone size; those that give it use once, few, many or a size class.

J: TRBJ1-2
D: TRBD1
size: -
V: TRBV20-1
DNA: TGCAGTGCTAGAGTGCCAGACAGGGGGCTAGGTTATGGATATGGCTACACCTTC
CDR3: CSARVPDRGLGYGYGYTF

J: TRBJ2-3
D: -
size: many
V: TRBV6-6
DNA: TGTGCCAGCAGTTACTCCCGAGGGGGGGTGAGGACAGATACGCAGTATTTT
CDR3: CASSYSRGGVRTDTQYF

J: TRBJ1-1
D: -
size: few
V: TRBV5-1
DNA: TGCGCCAGCAGCTTCGGGCTCGGGAACACTGAAGCTTTCTTT
CDR3: CASSFGLGNTEAFF

J: TRBJ1-3
D: -
size: -
V: TRBV7-2
DNA: TGTGCCAGCAGCCCGAGGGTGGCTGGAAACACCATATATTTT
CDR3: CASSPRVAGNTIYF

J: TRBJ2-6
D: -
size: few
V: TRBV20-1
DNA: TGCAGGGCGGGGTCCGGGGCCAACGTCCTGACTTTC
CDR3: CRAGSGANVLTF

J: TRBJ1-2
D: -
size: many
V: TRBV29-1
DNA: TGCAGCGTTGAAGGGGCAGGGGACAATGGCTACACCTTC
CDR3: CSVEGAGDNGYTF

J: TRBJ2-3
D: TRBD2
size: few
V: TRBV4-1
DNA: TGCGCCAGCAGCCAAGATTGGGCTAGCGGGGGATATACGCAGTATTTT
CDR3: CASSQDWASGGYTQYF

J: TRBJ2-4
D: -
size: -
V: TRBV7-2
DNA: TGTGCCAGCAACTCGGTCCGGGGAAACATTCAGTACTTC
CDR3: CASNSVRGNIQYF

J: TRBJ2-5
D: -
size: many
V: TRBV29-1
DNA: TGCAGCGTCGAGCGAAGGTCGTTTCGTGACCAAGAGACCCAGTACTTC
CDR3: CSVERRSFRDQETQYF

J: TRBJ1-5
D: -
size: -
V: TRBV20-1
DNA: TGCAGTGCTAGAGATCAGGCCAAGGGTAGCAATCAGCCCCAGCATTTT
CDR3: CSARDQAKGSNQPQHF

J: TRBJ2-7
D: TRBD2
size: -
V: TRBV9
DNA: TGTGCCAGCAGTAAATCTCTGGCGGGAGGGGTGTCCGAGCAGTACTTC
CDR3: CASSKSLAGGVSEQYF

J: TRBJ1-1
D: -
size: once
V: TRBV20-1
DNA: TGCAGTGCTAGAGATGTCGGGGGGTGGCCCATGGACACTGAAGCTTTCTTT
CDR3: CSARDVGGWPMDTEAFF

J: TRBJ2-1
D: -
size: -
V: TRBV5-6
DNA: TGTGCCAGCAGCTTGTCAGGGCCTAATGAGCAGTTCTTC
CDR3: CASSLSGPNEQFF

J: TRBJ1-6
D: -
size: -
V: TRBV4-3
DNA: TGCGCCAGCAGCCAAAGTGGCAGGACGAGCTCCTATAATTCACCCCTCCACTTT
CDR3: CASSQSGRTSSYNSPLHF

J: TRBJ2-1
D: -
size: -
V: TRBV5-1
DNA: TGCGCCAGCAGACCGCTTGGGACGGTCCCCTACAATGAGCAGTTCTTC
CDR3: CASRPLGTVPYNEQFF

J: TRBJ2-7
D: TRBD2
size: -
V: TRBV12-3/TRBV12-4
DNA: TGTGCCAGCAGTCAAAGACAGGGGAAACTAGCGGGAGCTAACGACGAGCAGTACTTC
CDR3: CASSQRQGKLAGANDEQYF

J: TRBJ2-1
D: TRBD1
size: once
V: TRBV7-3
DNA: TGTGCCAGCGGCAAAAAGACAGGGAGCTCCTACAATGAGCAGTTCTTC
CDR3: CASGKKTGSSYNEQFF

J: TRBJ2-3
D: TRBD2
size: few
V: TRBV28
DNA: TGTGCCAGCAGTTTGCTGGGCGGGGGGCGCACAGATACGCAGTATTTT
CDR3: CASSLLGGGRTDTQYF

J: TRBJ2-2
D: -
size: many
V: TRBV5-1
DNA: TGCGCCAGCAGCTTGGGAGCGGCGAACACCGGGGAGCTGTTTTTT
CDR3: CASSLGAANTGELFF

J: TRBJ2-1
D: TRBD1
size: few
V: TRBV6-5
DNA: TGTGCCAGCAGAGGACAGGGGGCTCGTGTGCAGTTCTTC
CDR3: CASRGQGARVQFF

J: TRBJ1-1
D: -
size: few
V: TRBV6-5
DNA: TGTGCCAGCAGTCCTCCGGGACGGGGGTACACTGAAGCTTTCTTT
CDR3: CASSPPGRGYTEAFF

J: TRBJ2-5
D: -
size: few
V: TRBV5-1
DNA: TGCGCCAGCAGACGGGGGTACCAAGAGACCCAGTACTTC
CDR3: CASRRGYQETQYF

J: TRBJ1-1
D: -
size: -
V: TRBV6-2/TRBV6-3
DNA: TGTGCCAGCAGCTCCTCGGGGGTCACTGAAGCTTTCTTT
CDR3: CASSSSGVTEAFF

J: TRBJ1-2
D: -
size: few
V: TRBV29-1
DNA: TGCAGCGTTGAAGAAGGACAGAGTATATCCTATGGCTACACCTTC
CDR3: CSVEEGQSISYGYTF

J: TRBJ2-7
D: TRBD2
size: few
V: TRBV7-9
DNA: TGTGCCAGCAGCTTAGCATTGGCTAGCGGGCTCTACGAGCAGTACTTC
CDR3: CASSLALASGLYEQYF

J: TRBJ2-3
D: -
size: -
V: TRBV4-2
DNA: TGTGCCAGCAGCCAAGGCGGTAAAGATACGCAGTATTTT
CDR3: CASSQGGKDTQYF

J: TRBJ2-1
D: TRBD2
size: few
V: TRBV7-3
DNA: TGTGCCAGCAGCCCTCAGAGCGGGGGGGCATCTGAGCAGTTCTTC
CDR3: CASSPQSGGASEQFF

J: TRBJ2-2
D: TRBD2
size: -
V: TRBV28
DNA: TGTGCCAGCAGTTGGAGCGGGAGAGCCGGGGAGCTGTTTTTT
CDR3: CASSWSGRAGELFF

J: TRBJ2-3
D: TRBD2
size: -
V: TRBV6-2/TRBV6-3
DNA: TGTGCCAGCAGTAAAGCACTAGCGGGGGTCATCACAGATACGCAGTATTTT
CDR3: CASSKALAGVITDTQYF

J: TRBJ2-2
D: -
size: many
V: TRBV4-2
DNA: TGTGCCAGCAGCCAAGGGGGGCAGGGCACCGGGGAGCTGTTTTTT
CDR3: CASSQGGQGTGELFF

J: TRBJ1-1
D: -
size: -
V: TRBV20-1
DNA: TGCAGTGCTAAGGGGGACCGAGTAGAAGCTTTCTTT
CDR3: CSAKGDRVEAFF

J: TRBJ2-7
D: -
size: few
V: TRBV7-3
DNA: TGTGCCAGCAGCCCCCGCGGTTCCTACGAGCAGTACTTC
CDR3: CASSPRGSYEQYF

J: TRBJ2-5
D: -
size: -
V: TRBV5-1
DNA: TGCGCCAGCAGCCAAGGAGGCCTCGGGCCACAAGAGACCCAGTACTTC
CDR3: CASSQGGLGPQETQYF

J: TRBJ1-6
D: -
size: -
V: TRBV30
DNA: TGTGCCTGGAGTGTAGTCCGCGGGAATTCACCCCTCCACTTT
CDR3: CAWSVVRGNSPLHF

J: TRBJ1-2
D: TRBD1
size: -
V: TRBV6-1
DNA: TGTGCCAGCAGTTCCATGCCCGGGACAGAGTTCGTCGGCTACACCTTC
CDR3: CASSSMPGTEFVGYTF

J: TRBJ1-2
D: TRBD1
size: -
V: TRBV28
DNA: TGTGCCAGCAGACCACCGGGACAGGGGGGTAGTGGCTACACCTTC
CDR3: CASRPPGQGGSGYTF

J: TRBJ2-5
D: -
size: -
V: TRBV4-1
DNA: TGCGCCAGCAGCCAAGGGGTAGAAGAGACCCAGTACTTC
CDR3: CASSQGVEETQYF

J: TRBJ2-5
D: TRBD1
size: few
V: TRBV28
DNA: TGTGCCAGCAGTACATACGGGACAGGGGGTACGGAGACCCAGTACTTC
CDR3: CASSTYGTGGTETQYF

J: TRBJ2-5
D: -
size: many
V: TRBV7-6
DNA: TGTGCCAGCAGCTTATGGACTCAAGAGACCCAGTACTTC
CDR3: CASSLWTQETQYF

J: TRBJ2-7
D: -
size: many
V: TRBV5-1
DNA: TGCGCCAGCAGCTTGGGGGGCTGGATGGGCAGACCCAAAGACGACGAGCAGTACTTC
CDR3: CASSLGGWMGRPKDDEQYF

J: TRBJ2-7
D: -
size: few
V: TRBV6-2/TRBV6-3
DNA: TGTGCCAGCAGCCAGGACAGTGTGCTGATCGAGCAGTACTTC
CDR3: CASSQDSVLIEQYF

J: TRBJ2-7
D: -
size: many
V: TRBV29-1
DNA: TGCAGCGTTGAAGACTTGGGCATCGAGTACTTC
CDR3: CSVEDLGIEYF

J: TRBJ2-1
D: TRBD2
size: -
V: TRBV4-2
DNA: TGTGCCAGCAGCCAAGGGGAGGGTACGGACAATGAGCAGTTCTTC
CDR3: CASSQGEGTDNEQFF

J: TRBJ2-1
D: TRBD2
size: many
V: TRBV6-1
DNA: TGTGCCAGCAGGGGGCTAGCGGGGTCCCGGTACGTCAATGAGCAGTTCTTC
CDR3: CASRGLAGSRYVNEQFF

J: TRBJ1-6
D: -
size: -
V: TRBV30
DNA: TGTGCCTGGAGAATCGGGTATAATTCACCCCTCCACTTT
CDR3: CAWRIGYNSPLHF

J: TRBJ2-1
D: TRBD2
size: few
V: TRBV2
DNA: TGTGCCAGCAGTGTGGGGGGGGAGAGTGAGCAGTTCTTC
CDR3: CASSVGGESEQFF

J: TRBJ1-6
D: -
size: -
V: TRBV19
DNA: TGTGCCAGTAGTCTACCCCTCGGACAGAATTCACCCCTCCACTTT
CDR3: CASSLPLGQNSPLHF

J: TRBJ2-3
D: -
size: -
V: TRBV2
DNA: TGTGCCAGCAGTGGTGGTAGCGGAGCAGATACGCAGTATTTT
CDR3: CASSGGSGADTQYF